The 29 T cell receptor beta chains reported below all come from one sample, sequenced in a study of blood T cell repertoires in COVID-19 (dated by TCRdb to the early 2020s). Library prep was done by the immunoSEQ multiplex PCR assay. TCRdb re-hosts the immuneACCESS table, in-frame sequences only. Its copies lack some clones; in the studies checked, an unresolved V gene accounts for under half of them, and the cause for the rest is not known. For this sample the table gives some 150,000 clones, of which about four fifths were detected only once. In total, the top ten clones hold 0.5% to 0.65% of the sample. The material sequenced was peripheral blood. The receptors were gathered from a man aged 55-75 years with acute or convalescent COVID-19.

The rearrangement joins TRBV3-1 (or the pseudogene TRBV3-2) to TRBJ1-2; D is uncertain. Trimming shortened V by 4 bases and J by 4 bases, and 13 bases separated the two germline ends. This CDR3 has 14 amino acids. Per germline, CDR1 LGHDT and CDR2 YNNKEL (reference sequence). The CDR3 sequence: CASSPGEGTYGYTF. The CDR3 DNA reads TGTGCCAGCAGCCCCGGGGAGGGAACCTATGGCTACACCTTC.

This chain joins TRBV6-4 and TRBJ1-2, with 8 nucleotides matching TRBD1. V was pared by 4 bases and J by 5 bases, with 9 bases of the junction left unmatched. The CDR3 length is 15 residues. The germline CDR1 and CDR2 sequences are MRHNA and SNTAGT. In DNA form, the CDR3 reads TGTGCCAGCAGTGCACAACCGGGACAGGAGTATGGCTACACCTTC. Translating gives CASSAQPGQEYGYTF.

This clone was counted only a few times. V usage is TRBV11-3 and J usage is TRBJ2-2; 10 nucleotides line up with TRBD2. There are 17 residues in the CDR3. V dropped 5 bases and J dropped 6; count of bases not matched to a gene: 12. Per germline, CDR1 SGHNT and CDR2 YENEEA. This chain's CDR3 is CASSQGSLAGDAGELFF. CDR3 in DNA: TGTGCCAGCAGCCAGGGGAGTCTAGCGGGAGATGCCGGGGAGCTGTTTTTT.

This clone appeared a few times. CDR3 in DNA: TGTGCCAGCAGGACGGGGGGCGACTATGGCTACACCTTC. It yields the protein CASRTGGDYGYTF. The V gene is TRBV5-4, the J gene TRBJ1-2; tentative D call: TRBD1 (6 bases). The germline gives CDR1 SGHNT, CDR2 YYREEE (reference sequence). The CDR3 covers 13 residues. V lost 5 bases, J lost 3 bases, and 11 bases lay in between.

The rearrangement joins TRBV11-2 to TRBJ1-3; D gene ambiguous. Germline loops: CDR1 SGHAT, CDR2 FQNNGV. Trimming pared 7 bases from V and 0 bases from J, leaving 7 bases between. CDR3 length: 13 amino acids. The CDR3 region is CASKAASGNTIYF. DNA for the CDR3: TGTGCCAGCAAGGCGGCCTCTGGAAACACCATATATTTT.

This chain uses TRBV7-2 with TRBJ1-1, with 8 bases matching TRBD1. The V and J ends lost 5 bases and 4 bases, in that order; junction bases with no gene match: 6. The CDR3 contains 14 residues. Germline CDR1 reads SGHTA; CDR2 reads FQGNSA. CDR3 coding DNA: TGTGCCAGCAGCCCTCACAGGGGGATCACTGAAGCTTTCTTT. Translating gives CASSPHRGITEAFF.

This clone was picked up one time. The V call is TRBV11-3, the J call TRBJ2-3; 10 bases are a match to TRBD2. V lost 3 bases and J lost 5; bases outside the gene matches: 5. The CDR3 is 15 amino acids. The germline gives CDR1 SGHNT, CDR2 YENEEA. CDR3: CASSFTPSGRDTQYF. In nucleotides, the CDR3 is TGTGCCAGCAGCTTTACGCCTAGCGGGAGAGATACGCAGTATTTT.

CDR3: CASSYGQGAFTDTQYF. The CDR3 DNA reads TGTGCCAGCAGTTACGGGCAGGGCGCTTTCACAGATACGCAGTATTTT. The chain uses TRBV6-5 and TRBJ2-3; D possibly corresponds to TRBD1 (5 bases). Germline V CDR1 and CDR2: MNHEY, SVGAGI. The CDR3 contains 16 residues. The V end lost 2 bases, the J end lost 2 bases, and 14 bases lay between the germline ends.

The chain combines TRBV4-3 with TRBJ1-6; a weak D match, TRBD1 (6 bases). V lost 1 base to trimming and J lost 7 bases, with 8 bases between them. In germline, CDR1 is LGHNA, CDR2 YSLEER. This CDR3 is built from 14 residues. As DNA, the CDR3 is TGCGCCAGCAGCCAAGGACAGGCAAATTCACCCCTCCACTTT. Translation: CASSQGQANSPLHF.

This clone was observed a few times. The chain links TRBV19 to TRBJ2-3, with a weak D call TRBD2 (6 bases). This CDR3 contains 15 residues. Trimming shortened V by 7 bases and J by 0 bases, and 14 bases separated the two germline ends. Germline loops: CDR1 LNHDA, CDR2 SQIVND (reference sequence). The DNA for the CDR3 is TGTGCCAGTATGCCCGCGGGACCAAGCACAGATACGCAGTATTTT. Translated: CASMPAGPSTDTQYF.

This chain joins TRBV5-1 and TRBJ2-3, with 14 nucleotides matching TRBD2. The length of the CDR3 is 16 residues. Trimming removed 3 bases from V and 5 bases from J; junction bases left unmatched: 5. Germline CDR1 SGHRS, CDR2 YFSETQ. CDR3 protein: CASSSRLAGGIDTQYF. The CDR3 region has the DNA TGCGCCAGCAGCTCCCGACTAGCGGGAGGGATAGATACGCAGTATTTT.

The chain recombines TRBV7-3 with TRBJ2-5; TRBD2 aligns across 7 bases. The germline V gene has CDR1 SGHTA and CDR2 FQGTGA. With V trimmed by 5 bases and J by 7 bases, 4 bases remained unmatched. This CDR3 spans 12 amino acids. The CDR3 reads CASSTLAGTQYF. CDR3 nucleotides: TGTGCCAGCAGCACCTTAGCGGGGACCCAGTACTTC.

The rearrangement uses TRBV27 and TRBJ1-6, with D perhaps matching TRBD1 (5 bases). Trimming took off 5 bases at V and 0 bases at J, with 11 bases between the two ends. Germline-derived CDR1 and CDR2 are MNHEY and SMNVEV (reference sequence). CDR3 size: 16 residues. In nucleotides, the CDR3 is TGTGCCAGCAGTCCTCAGACAGTCTCCTATAATTCACCCCTCCACTTT. Translated, it gives CASSPQTVSYNSPLHF.

The DNA of the CDR3 is TGTGCCAGCCCCGGCAGATCTAGCTCCTACGAGCAGTACTTC. Encoded protein: CASPGRSSSYEQYF. This chain uses TRBV6-5 with TRBJ2-7; D call uncertain. Germline values: CDR1 MNHEY, CDR2 SVGAGI. The CDR3 has 14 residues. Trimming pared 8 bases from V and 0 bases from J, leaving 14 bases between.

The chain uses TRBV30 and TRBJ2-2, with 12 positions matching TRBD2. Germline-derived CDR1 and CDR2 are GTSNPN and SVGIG (reference sequence). The CDR3 totals 14 residues. CDR3 in amino acids: CAMASGRGPGELFF. CDR3 sequence (DNA): TGTGCGATGGCTAGCGGGAGGGGTCCCGGGGAGCTGTTTTTT.

V and J are TRBV5-5 and TRBJ1-1; D is undetermined. V dropped 4 bases and J dropped 0 bases, with 13 bases sitting between them. Germline V CDR1 and CDR2: SGHKS, YYEKEE (reference sequence). CDR3 length: 15 residues. The chain's CDR3 is CASSPQVGLNTEAFF. The CDR3 region has the DNA TGTGCCAGCAGCCCCCAGGTGGGCCTGAACACTGAAGCTTTCTTT.

The chain has TRBV19 and TRBJ1-5; D gene ambiguous. The V gene lost 5 bases and the J gene lost 5 bases, with 10 bases spanning the gap. The germline V gene encodes CDR1 LNHDA and CDR2 SQIVND (reference sequence). The CDR3 runs to 13 residues. The CDR3 bases are TGTGCCAGTAGTGTCACTAGGGATCAGCCCCAGCATTTT. Its protein product is CASSVTRDQPQHF.

This chain joins TRBV5-1 and TRBJ1-6, with a weak D call TRBD1 (5 bases). Looked up from germline, CDR1 is SGHRS and CDR2 is YFSETQ. This CDR3 is 16 amino acids long. The V gene lost 4 bases and the J gene lost 10 bases, with 21 bases spanning the gap. CDR3 bases: TGCGCCAGCAGCGATGGGGCGGCAGGGTTATCCTCACCCCTCCACTTT. Encoded protein: CASSDGAAGLSSPLHF.

This clone was picked up a small number of times. The rearrangement uses TRBV10-3 and TRBJ1-2; possibly TRBD1 for D (5 bases). Deletions cut 2 bases from V and 8 bases from J, with 9 bases between. From germline, CDR1 is ENHRY and CDR2 SYGVKD. CDR3 length equals 12 residues. CDR3 DNA sequence: TGTGCCATCAGTGAGGGGGCGCGGGGCTACACCTTC. This gives the protein CAISEGARGYTF.

The chain has TRBV7-2 and TRBJ1-1; possibly TRBD1 for D (5 bases). V was cut by 1 base and J by 5 bases, with 14 bases left in between. The CDR3 is made up of 15 amino acids. Germline lookup yields CDR1 SGHTA and CDR2 FQGNSA. CDR3 region: CASSLVPRVRTEAFF. The CDR3 coding sequence is TGTGCCAGCAGCTTAGTCCCCAGGGTAAGAACTGAAGCTTTCTTT.

This clone has a single count. The chain employs TRBV19 and TRBJ2-1, with 7 bases that match TRBD1. This CDR3 spans 17 amino acids. V dropped 6 bases and J dropped 5; count of bases not matched to a gene: 16. Germline CDR1 is LNHDA and CDR2 is SQIVND (reference sequence). CDR3 in amino acids: CASRSEGKGAQDNEQFF. CDR3 nucleotides: TGTGCCAGTAGATCCGAAGGGAAGGGGGCGCAGGACAATGAGCAGTTCTTC.

The chain combines TRBV30 with TRBJ2-5; TRBD1 matches 7 bases. There are 15 residues in the CDR3. With 2 bases clipped from V and 0 bases from J, the junction kept 6 bases outside the gene matches. Germline CDR1 GTSNPN, CDR2 SVGIG (reference sequence). CDR3 amino acids: CAWSPTGFYQETQYF. The CDR3 DNA reads TGTGCCTGGAGTCCGACAGGGTTTTACCAAGAGACCCAGTACTTC.

The chain combines TRBV24-1 with TRBJ2-1, with 9 positions matching TRBD1. J gave up 4 bases and V 4 bases, and 1 base lay outside the gene matches. CDR3 length: 14 residues. The germline V gene has CDR1 KGHDR and CDR2 SFDVKD. CDR3 protein: CATSEQGAYNEQFF. DNA for the CDR3: TGTGCCACCAGTGAACAGGGGGCATACAATGAGCAGTTCTTC.

V usage is TRBV19 and J usage is TRBJ1-2, with 7 bases aligning to TRBD1. The V gene end was trimmed by 5 bases and the J gene end by 0 bases; junction bases not matched to a gene: 6. CDR3 length: 15 amino acids. Germline CDR1 and CDR2: LNHDA and SQIVND (reference sequence). The CDR3 coding sequence is TGTGCCAGTAGTCCCGACAGGGCAGCTAACTATGGCTACACCTTC. As protein: CASSPDRAANYGYTF.

This chain links TRBV28 with TRBJ1-3; D remains unclear. Trimming cost V 5 bases and J 2 bases, with 19 bases left between them. The CDR3 is 17 amino acids. CDR1 MDHEN and CDR2 SYDVKM come from the germline V gene. Here the CDR3 DNA reads TGTGCCAGCAGTCCAGCCGGGATGATACTTACTGGAAACACCATATATTTT. The encoded protein is CASSPAGMILTGNTIYF.

This chain connects TRBV28 to TRBJ1-3; no clear D. The germline V gene encodes CDR1 MDHEN and CDR2 SYDVKM. The CDR3 has 15 amino acids. Trimming removed 2 bases from V and 2 bases from J, with 10 bases in between. DNA of the CDR3: TGTGCCAGCAGTTTAGAGGTTGGTACTGGAAACACCATATATTTT. It codes for CASSLEVGTGNTIYF.

The V call is TRBV28, the J call TRBJ2-7; D is perhaps TRBD1 (6 bases). V was cut by 5 bases and J by 3 bases, with 17 bases left in between. The germline V gene encodes CDR1 MDHEN and CDR2 SYDVKM. The CDR3 consists of 15 residues. CDR3: CASSLSRGLHYEQYF. CDR3 DNA sequence: TGTGCCAGCAGTCTTTCCAGGGGTCTCCACTACGAGCAGTACTTC.

The chain carries TRBV27 and TRBJ2-1, with a possible D match to TRBD1 (6 bases). In germline, CDR1 is MNHEY, CDR2 SMNVEV (reference sequence). This CDR3 spans 15 amino acids. The V end lost 7 bases, the J end lost 6 bases, and 19 bases lay between the germline ends. Here the CDR3 DNA reads TGTGCCAGCAAAACCGAGGGATGGGGGCCCAATGAGCAGTTCTTC. Translated, it gives CASKTEGWGPNEQFF.

The J gene is TRBJ1-4, the V gene TRBV5-5; 7 bases match TRBD1. The CDR3 is 16 amino acids. J gave up 5 bases and V 0 bases, and 7 bases lay outside the gene matches. The V gene's germline CDR1 is SGHKS and CDR2 YYEKEE (reference sequence). CDR3 region: CASSLVEGGGNEKLFF. Written as DNA, the CDR3 is TGTGCCAGCAGCTTGGTTGAAGGGGGCGGAAATGAAAAACTGTTTTTT.